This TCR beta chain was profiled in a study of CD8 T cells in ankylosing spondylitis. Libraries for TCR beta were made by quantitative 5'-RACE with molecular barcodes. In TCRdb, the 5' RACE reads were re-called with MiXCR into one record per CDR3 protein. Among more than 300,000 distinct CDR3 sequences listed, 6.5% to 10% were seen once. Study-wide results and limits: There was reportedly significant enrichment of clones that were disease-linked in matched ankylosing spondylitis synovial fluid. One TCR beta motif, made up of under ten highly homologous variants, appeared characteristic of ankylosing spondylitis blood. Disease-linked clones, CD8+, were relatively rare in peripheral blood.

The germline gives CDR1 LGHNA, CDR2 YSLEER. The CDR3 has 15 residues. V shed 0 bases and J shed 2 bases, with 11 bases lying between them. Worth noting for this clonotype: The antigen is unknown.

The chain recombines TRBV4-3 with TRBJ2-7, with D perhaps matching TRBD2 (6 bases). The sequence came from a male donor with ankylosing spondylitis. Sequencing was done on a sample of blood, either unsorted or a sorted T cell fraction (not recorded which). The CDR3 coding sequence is TGCGCCAGCAGCCAAGATAATAGCGGCACCTACGAGCAGTACTTC. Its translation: CASSQDNSGTYEQYF.